These 23 T cell receptor beta chains originate from one sample sequenced in a study of cytomegalovirus exposure and HLA in healthy donors. The PCR made use of 60 Vbeta and 13 Jbeta primers. The protocol was immunoSEQ multiplex PCR, while the TCRdb copy is restricted to in-frame clones and leaves out a portion. The table records around 97,000 clones, roughly 10% of them present only once. What was sequenced was PBMCs. Receptors were obtained from a man between 45 and 60 years old in good health and CMV-seropositive.

The CDR3, as DNA: TGTGCCAGCAGCTTAGGTTTTGGACAGGGTGAAGCTTTCTTT. Protein: CASSLGFGQGEAFF. This rearrangement joins TRBV11-2 to TRBJ1-1, with TRBD1 matching 8 bases. Germline-derived CDR1 and CDR2 are SGHAT and FQNNGV. The CDR3 length is 14 residues. After removal of 1 base from V and 7 bases from J, the junction contained 5 bases not matched to a gene.

This chain joins TRBV7-8 and TRBJ1-5; 9 bases are shared with TRBD1. After removal of 2 bases from V and 4 bases from J, the junction contained 3 bases not matched to a gene. Germline V gene sequence: CDR1 SGHVS, CDR2 FQNEAQ. This CDR3 region has 15 residues. CDR3 in amino acids: CASSLLGQGNQPQHF. CDR3 nucleotides: TGTGCCAGCAGCTTACTTGGACAGGGGAATCAGCCCCAGCATTTT. Together with reference TRBV7-8 and TRBJ1-5, the CDR3 gives the full variable domain: GAGVSQSPRYKVAKRGQDVALRCDPISGHVSLFWYQQALGQGPEFLTYFQNEAQLDKSGLPSDRFFAERPEGSVSTLKIQRTQQEDSAVYLCASSLLGQGNQPQHFGDGTRLSIL.

The gene calls are TRBV14 and TRBJ1-2, with TRBD1 matching over 7 bases. The ends lost 4 bases at V and 4 bases at J; junction bases unmatched: 9. This CDR3 has 15 amino acids. Germline lookup yields CDR1 SGHDN and CDR2 FVKESK. The CDR3 nucleotides are TGTGCCAGCAGCCCGAAGGCAGGGGGGTCCTATGGCTACACCTTC. This sequence encodes CASSPKAGGSYGYTF.

This clone was counted a few times. The chain uses TRBV11-2 and TRBJ2-5, with TRBD1 identical over 8 bases. Germline trimming cut 4 bases from V and 3 bases from J; bases unmatched to any gene: 7. CDR1 is SGHAT and CDR2 is FQNNGV in the germline V gene. The CDR3 has 15 residues. The CDR3, as DNA: TGTGCCAGCAGCTGGGCACCGGGACAGGAAGAGACCCAGTACTTC. It encodes CASSWAPGQEETQYF.

A few counts support this clone. The CDR3 is CASSKSGTYTGELFF. The CDR3 DNA sequence: TGCGCCAGCAGTAAGAGCGGGACATACACCGGGGAGCTGTTTTTT. The chain recombines TRBV10-2 with TRBJ2-2, with D possibly being TRBD2 (7 bases). Germline assignment: CDR1 WSHSY and CDR2 SAAADI. CDR3 length equals 15 residues. With 5 bases removed from V and 3 bases from J, the gap between germline ends came to 13 bases.

This chain joins TRBV11-2 and TRBJ2-3; TRBD2 aligns across 12 bases. Germline values: CDR1 SGHAT, CDR2 FQNNGV. The ends lost 5 bases at V and 5 bases at J; junction bases unmatched: 11. This CDR3 comprises 17 residues. The CDR3 coding sequence is TGTGCCAGCAGCCCTCTTATGACTAGCGGGAGTGTAGATACGCAGTATTTT. It specifies CASSPLMTSGSVDTQYF.

This clone was recorded a few times. V gene TRBV6-1 combines with J gene TRBJ2-1; 14 nucleotides agree with TRBD2. This CDR3 has 15 residues. Germline V lookup: CDR1 MNHNS, CDR2 SASEGT. V shed 7 bases, J shed 7 bases, and the junction held 6 bases outside the gene matches. The CDR3 is CASIRLAGGENEQFF. CDR3 coding DNA: TGTGCCAGCATTAGACTAGCGGGAGGGGAAAATGAGCAGTTCTTC.

This clone appeared a few times. The rearrangement uses TRBV10-3 and TRBJ2-1, with 7 bases lining up with TRBD1. CDR1 is ENHRY and CDR2 is SYGVKD in the germline V gene. Trimming at V came to 11 bases and at J to 5 bases, leaving 9 bases not matched to a gene. The CDR3 loop spans 13 amino acids. The CDR3 DNA reads as TGTGCCGTGACGACAGGGCCCGACAATGAGCAGTTCTTC. Its protein is CAVTTGPDNEQFF.

The J gene is TRBJ2-3, the V gene TRBV5-1; TRBD2 is a possible D gene (6 bases). Germline CDR1 is SGHRS and CDR2 is YFSETQ. This CDR3 has 13 amino acids. V lost 5 bases and J lost 2, with 9 bases in between. CDR3 DNA: TGCGCCAGCAGGGAGGGCGTCACAGATACGCAGTATTTT. Translating gives CASREGVTDTQYF.

V usage is TRBV4-3 and J usage is TRBJ2-1, with D maybe TRBD2 (7 bases). The CDR3 spans 18 residues. Trimming shortened V by 0 bases and J by 7 bases, and 22 bases separated the two germline ends. Germline V gives CDR1 LGHNA, CDR2 YSLEER. CDR3 loop: CASSQDGVGGSGINEQFF. CDR3 bases: TGCGCCAGCAGCCAAGATGGTGTAGGGGGGAGCGGGATAAATGAGCAGTTCTTC.

This clone was picked up a small number of times. The CDR3 loop is CAWSRGQGENYEQYF. As DNA, the CDR3 is TGTGCCTGGAGTCGGGGACAGGGGGAAAACTACGAGCAGTACTTC. The gene calls are TRBV30 and TRBJ2-7; 11 nucleotides align to TRBD1. V dropped 2 bases and J dropped 3; count of bases not matched to a gene: 6. This CDR3 has 15 residues. The germline V gene has CDR1 GTSNPN and CDR2 SVGIG (reference sequence).

A few counts support this clone. The chain couples TRBV11-1 to TRBJ2-5, with a possible D match to TRBD2 (6 bases). CDR1 is SGHAT and CDR2 is FQDESV in the germline V gene (reference sequence). This CDR3 is 15 amino acids long. V was pared by 5 bases and J by 3 bases, with 16 bases between. CDR3 amino acids: CASSVRSGFEETQYF. CDR3 in DNA: TGTGCCAGCAGCGTGCGTAGCGGATTCGAAGAGACCCAGTACTTC.

This clone was seen more than once but under ten times. The chain links TRBV30 to TRBJ2-5; tentative D call: TRBD2 (6 bases). The CDR3 is made up of 14 amino acids. V lost 0 bases, J lost 4 bases, and 12 bases lay in between. CDR1 GTSNPN and CDR2 SVGIG come from the germline V gene (reference sequence). CDR3 sequence reads: CAWSVSGTGETQYF. CDR3 DNA: TGTGCCTGGAGTGTCTCGGGGACTGGAGAGACCCAGTACTTC.

The rearrangement uses TRBV28 and TRBJ2-7; the D is unclear. CDR1 is MDHEN and CDR2 is SYDVKM in the germline V gene. The CDR3 is 11 residues long. V was cut by 5 bases and J by 2 bases, with 4 bases left in between. The CDR3 sequence is CASSTTYEQYF. The CDR3, as DNA: TGTGCCAGCAGTACAACCTACGAGCAGTACTTC.

V usage is TRBV4-1 and J usage is TRBJ1-1, with 8 bases that match TRBD1. The CDR3 is 16 residues long. The germline gives CDR1 MGHRA, CDR2 YSYEKL. The V gene end was trimmed by 4 bases and the J gene end by 2 bases; junction bases not matched to a gene: 9. CDR3 coding DNA: TGCGCCAGCAGCCGCGGGACAGGACGGGCCAACACTGAAGCTTTCTTT. Translating gives CASSRGTGRANTEAFF.

This clone was seen a few times. The chain is built from TRBV2 and TRBJ2-7, with TRBD2 as a possible D gene (5 bases). The germline V and J ends were trimmed by 4 bases and 7 bases, with 17 bases remaining between them. Germline V CDR1 and CDR2: SNHLY, FYNNEI. The CDR3 has 14 residues. The DNA for the CDR3 is TGTGCCAGCAGTGCGGCACGCGGGCTGAGGGAGCAGTACTTC. Translating gives CASSAARGLREQYF.

This clone was recorded a few times. The rearrangement links TRBV10-3 to TRBJ2-5, with 8 nucleotides matching TRBD1. This CDR3 has 13 amino acids. Germline CDR1 ENHRY, CDR2 SYGVKD. J was trimmed by 7 bases and V by 5 bases; bases with no gene match: 6. The DNA for the CDR3 is TGTGCCATCAGTCGGGGACAGGAGGGGACCCAGTACTTC. Protein product: CAISRGQEGTQYF.

There are a few counts of this clone. This chain links TRBV14 with TRBJ1-3, with D tentatively TRBD1 (6 bases). The CDR3 runs to 14 residues. The V gene's germline CDR1 is SGHDN and CDR2 FVKESK. V lost 2 bases and J 4 bases, leaving 9 bases between the germline ends. CDR3 in amino acids: CASSQWGPGNTIYF. The CDR3 DNA reads as TGTGCCAGCAGCCAATGGGGGCCCGGAAACACCATATATTTT.

This chain uses TRBV30 with TRBJ1-3; 7 bases are shared with TRBD1. V was pared by 6 bases and J by 4 bases, with 3 bases of the junction left unmatched. The germline V gene encodes CDR1 GTSNPN and CDR2 SVGIG (reference sequence). The CDR3 is 12 amino acids. The CDR3 DNA reads as TGTGCCTGCCAACAGGGGGGAAACACCATATATTTT. Protein product: CACQQGGNTIYF.

V and J are TRBV5-1 and TRBJ2-1; 14 nucleotides match TRBD2. In germline, CDR1 is SGHRS, CDR2 YFSETQ. This CDR3 is built from 19 residues. V dropped 1 base and J dropped 7; count of bases not matched to a gene: 13. The CDR3 region has the DNA TGCGCCAGCAGCTTGTTCGGGGGACTAGCGGGAGCCGGGAGGAATGAGCAGTTCTTC. Protein sequence: CASSLFGGLAGAGRNEQFF. The whole variable domain, filled in from reference TRBV5-1 and TRBJ2-1, reads KAGVTQTPRYLIKTRGQQVTLSCSPISGHRSVSWYQQTPGQGLQFLFEYFSETQRNKGNFPGRFSGRQFSNSRSEMNVSTLELGDSALYLCASSLFGGLAGAGRNEQFFGPGTRLTVL.

This clone was recorded a few times. This chain joins TRBV14 and TRBJ2-3; a possible D gene is TRBD1 (5 bases). Trimming stripped 0 bases from V and 8 bases from J, with 15 bases between. This CDR3 has 15 residues. The V gene's germline CDR1 is SGHDN and CDR2 FVKESK. The DNA of the CDR3 is TGTGCCAGCAGCCAAGATCGCGGAGCAGGGATTACGCAGTATTTT. Its protein is CASSQDRGAGITQYF.

The sample holds a few counts of this clone. This chain uses TRBV6-6 with TRBJ2-1; no definite D call. This CDR3 has 14 amino acids. V was clipped by 6 bases and J by 4 bases, with 13 bases between them. Germline loops: CDR1 MNHNY, CDR2 SVGAGI (reference sequence). The CDR3 sequence: CASRQWFPYNEQFF. CDR3 bases: TGTGCCAGCAGACAGTGGTTCCCGTACAATGAGCAGTTCTTC.

This clone has a handful of counts. This rearrangement joins TRBV2 to TRBJ1-4, with a weak D call TRBD1 (5 bases). This CDR3 is 13 amino acids long. Trimming removed 7 bases at V and 13 bases at J, with 19 bases between. CDR1 is SNHLY, CDR2 FYNNEI, per germline. CDR3 bases: TGTGCCAGCACAGGGCAGGGTCTGTGGAGACTGTTTTTT. It translates to CASTGQGLWRLFF.